This TCR beta chain derives from a study of blood T cell repertoires in COVID-19. The CDR3 length is 15 residues. V lost 5 bases to trimming and J lost 0 bases; unmatched junction nucleotides: 7. The germline gives CDR1 MNHEY, CDR2 SMNVEV (reference sequence). Data came from immunoSEQ multiplex PCR; TCRdb stores just in-frame clones and leaves some out. The data show around 100,000 clones, roughly 87% seen once. The sample taken for sequencing was peripheral blood. The chain employs TRBV27 and TRBJ2-7; TRBD2 agrees at 7 bases. The sequence derives from a woman aged 45-59 years with COVID-19, enrolled during active disease. The CDR3 loop reads CASSRLGGSSYEQYF. CDR3 bases: TGTGCCAGCAGTCGCTTGGGGGGGAGCTCCTACGAGCAGTACTTC.